This TCR beta chain is drawn from a study of beta chain features in type 1 diabetes. Study-level background: Examination spanned about 110 million sorted cells from all samples. General study points: The study found moderately but significantly shorter TCRB CDR3s in all four CD4+ subsets of Type 1 diabetes patients. Shorter templates might be favored by PCR, equally in patients and controls.

What was sequenced were expressed TCRB transcripts, since all of the isolated RNA had been reverse transcribed. The read count averaged about 3.6 million across naive, central memory and regulatory T cell samples. Assay used: immunoSEQ multiplex PCR; TCRdb lists only in-frame clones, some missing. The sample consists of 240,000 or so clones, about 14% of them appearing once. As regards this clone: Its antigen is undetermined.

The specimen was naive CD4+ T cells from blood. The receptor comes from a young man with type 1 diabetes.

The CDR3 DNA follows: TGTGCCAGCAGTGAGGGACTTTTGAGGGGCATTCAGTACTTC. Residues: CASSEGLLRGIQYF. The rearrangement uses TRBV27 and TRBJ2-4; D might be TRBD2 (6 bases). The CDR3 is made up of 14 amino acids. The ends were cut back, 5 bases at V and 9 bases at J, with 17 bases in the middle. Germline V lookup: CDR1 MNHEY, CDR2 SMNVEV (reference sequence).